This T cell receptor beta chain came from a study of cytomegalovirus exposure and HLA in healthy donors. On this clone itself: Its antigen is still unknown.

Trimming removed 1 base from V and 9 bases from J, with 4 bases in between. The germline gives CDR1 SGHAT, CDR2 FQNNGV. The CDR3 loop spans 12 amino acids. This PCR relied on a set of 60 Vbeta primers and 13 Jbeta primers. Under the authors' procedure: An analysis performed later counted around 80 million unique TCR beta chains (approximately 10 million of them shared). Assay: immunoSEQ multiplex PCR; the TCRdb copy retains only in-frame clones and omits some. V and J calls and clone size follow that table, whereas D and trimming were derived from the DNA. Of under 110,000 clones in the sample, less than 80% were seen once. General study points: It is likely that the observed cluster of highly shared sequence variants was a sequencing artifact.

This chain joins TRBV11-2 and TRBJ1-6; D is uncertain. The receptor comes from a man aged 35 to 55 in good health and CMV-seronegative. Sequences were obtained from PBMCs. CDR3 DNA: TGTGCCAGCAGCTTAGGGCTTTCACCCCTCCACTTT. This sequence encodes CASSLGLSPLHF.